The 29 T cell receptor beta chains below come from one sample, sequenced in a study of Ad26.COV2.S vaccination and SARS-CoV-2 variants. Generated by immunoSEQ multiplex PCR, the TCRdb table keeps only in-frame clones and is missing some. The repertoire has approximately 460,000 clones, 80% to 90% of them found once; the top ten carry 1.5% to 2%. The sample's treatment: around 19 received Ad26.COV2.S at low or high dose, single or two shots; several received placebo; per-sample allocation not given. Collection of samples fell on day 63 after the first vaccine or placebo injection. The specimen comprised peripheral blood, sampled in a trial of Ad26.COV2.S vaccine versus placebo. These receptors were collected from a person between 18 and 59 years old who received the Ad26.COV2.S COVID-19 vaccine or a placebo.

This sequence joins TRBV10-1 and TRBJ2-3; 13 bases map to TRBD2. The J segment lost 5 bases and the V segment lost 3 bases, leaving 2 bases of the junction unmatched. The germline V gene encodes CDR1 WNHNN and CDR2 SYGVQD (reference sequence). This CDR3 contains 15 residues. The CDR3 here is CASSEGTSGIDTQYF. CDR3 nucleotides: TGCGCCAGCAGTGAAGGGACTAGCGGGATAGATACGCAGTATTTT.

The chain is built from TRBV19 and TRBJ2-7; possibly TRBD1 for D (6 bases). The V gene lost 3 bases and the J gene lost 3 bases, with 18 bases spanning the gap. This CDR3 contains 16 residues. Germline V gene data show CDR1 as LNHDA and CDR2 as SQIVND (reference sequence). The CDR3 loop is CASSMRPGQRYYEQYF. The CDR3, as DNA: TGTGCCAGTAGTATGCGGCCCGGACAGAGGTACTACGAGCAGTACTTC.

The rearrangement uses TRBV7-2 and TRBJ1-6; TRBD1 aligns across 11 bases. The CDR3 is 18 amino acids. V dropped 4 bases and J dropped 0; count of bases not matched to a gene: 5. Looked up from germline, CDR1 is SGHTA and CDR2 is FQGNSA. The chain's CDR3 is CASSSRTGGNSYNSPLHF. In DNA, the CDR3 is TGTGCCAGCAGCTCCCGGACAGGGGGCAACTCCTATAATTCACCCCTCCACTTT.

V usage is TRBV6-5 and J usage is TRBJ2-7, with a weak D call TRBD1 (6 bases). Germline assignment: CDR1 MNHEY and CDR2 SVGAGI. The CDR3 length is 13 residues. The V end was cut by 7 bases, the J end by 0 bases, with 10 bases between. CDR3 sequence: CASNRAGSYEQYF. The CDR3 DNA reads TGTGCCAGCAACAGGGCAGGCTCCTACGAGCAGTACTTC.

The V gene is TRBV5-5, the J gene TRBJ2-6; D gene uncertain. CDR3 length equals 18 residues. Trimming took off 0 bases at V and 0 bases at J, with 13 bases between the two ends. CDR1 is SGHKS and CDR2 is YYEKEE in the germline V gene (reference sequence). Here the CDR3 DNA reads TGTGCCAGCAGCTTGGGGCGGCGGCAGGCCTCTGGGGCCAACGTCCTGACTTTC. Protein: CASSLGRRQASGANVLTF.

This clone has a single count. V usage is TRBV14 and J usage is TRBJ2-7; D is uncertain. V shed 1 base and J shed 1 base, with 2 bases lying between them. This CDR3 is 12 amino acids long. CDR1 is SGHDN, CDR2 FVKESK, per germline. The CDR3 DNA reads TGTGCCAGCAGCCAAGCTTCCTACGAGCAGTACTTC. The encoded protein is CASSQASYEQYF.

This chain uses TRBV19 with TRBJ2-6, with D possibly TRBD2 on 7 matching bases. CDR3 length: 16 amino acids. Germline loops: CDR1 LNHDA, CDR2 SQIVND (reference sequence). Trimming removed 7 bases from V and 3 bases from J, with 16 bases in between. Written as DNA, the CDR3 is TGTGCCAGTACCCTACTCGGGGGGCGTGGGGCCAACGTCCTGACTTTC. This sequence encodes CASTLLGGRGANVLTF.

The CDR3 DNA reads as TGTGCCAGCAGCTTAGATCGCCTCGGGCGACGCGAGCAGTACTTC. This translates into CASSLDRLGRREQYF. The chain joins TRBV11-2 to TRBJ2-7; D is undetermined. V was cut by 0 bases and J by 6 bases, with 15 bases left in between. Germline CDR1 and CDR2: SGHAT and FQNNGV. There are 15 residues in the CDR3. The variable domain in full, with the rest retrieved from reference TRBV11-2 and TRBJ2-7, is EAGVAQSPRYKIIEKRQSVAFWCNPISGHATLYWYQQILGQGPKLLIQFQNNGVVDDSQLPKDRFSAERLKGVDSTLKIQPAKLEDSAVYLCASSLDRLGRREQYFGPGTRLTVT.

The CDR3 coding sequence is TGTGCCAGCAGCTTAATTGTTAGCGGCCGTCGGGATACGCAGTATTTT. This gives the protein CASSLIVSGRRDTQYF. The chain joins TRBV7-9 to TRBJ2-3; the D gene is possibly TRBD2 (6 bases). The CDR3 has 16 amino acids. Trimming cost V 2 bases and J 6 bases, with 18 bases left between them. Germline V gene lookup returns CDR1 SEHNR and CDR2 FQNEAQ (reference sequence).

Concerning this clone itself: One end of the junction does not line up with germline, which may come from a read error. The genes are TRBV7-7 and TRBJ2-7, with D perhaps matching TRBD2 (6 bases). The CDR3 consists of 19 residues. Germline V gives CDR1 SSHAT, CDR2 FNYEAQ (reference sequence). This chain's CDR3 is CASSLAVRFSGLVPYEQYF. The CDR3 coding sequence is TGTGCTAGCAGCTTAGCAGTCCGGTTTAGCGGCTTGGTTCCCTACGAGCAGTACTTC.

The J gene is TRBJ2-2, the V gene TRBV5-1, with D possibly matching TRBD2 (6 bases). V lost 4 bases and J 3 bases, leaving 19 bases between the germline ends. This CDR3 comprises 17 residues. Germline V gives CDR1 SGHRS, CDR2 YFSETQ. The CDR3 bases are TGCGCCAGCAGCCGGTCCTCGACGACTAGGGACACCGGGGAGCTGTTTTTT. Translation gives CASSRSSTTRDTGELFF.

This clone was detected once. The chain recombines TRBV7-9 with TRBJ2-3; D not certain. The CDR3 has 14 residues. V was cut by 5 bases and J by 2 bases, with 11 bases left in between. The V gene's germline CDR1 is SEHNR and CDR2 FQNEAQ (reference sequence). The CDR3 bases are TGTGCCAGCAGCCCACGACTGAACACAGATACGCAGTATTTT. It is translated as CASSPRLNTDTQYF.

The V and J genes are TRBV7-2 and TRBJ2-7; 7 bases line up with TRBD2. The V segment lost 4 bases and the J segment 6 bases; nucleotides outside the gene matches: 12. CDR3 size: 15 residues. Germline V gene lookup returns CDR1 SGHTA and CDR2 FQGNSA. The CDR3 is CASSSQSGVGTEQYF. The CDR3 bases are TGTGCCAGCAGCTCCCAGAGCGGGGTGGGCACCGAGCAGTACTTC.

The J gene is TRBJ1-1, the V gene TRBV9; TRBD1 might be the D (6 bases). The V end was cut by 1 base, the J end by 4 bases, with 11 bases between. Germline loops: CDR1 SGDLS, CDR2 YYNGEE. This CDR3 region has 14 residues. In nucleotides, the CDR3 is TGTGCCAGCAGCGTACGGGGGGCGGGCACTGAAGCTTTCTTT. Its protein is CASSVRGAGTEAFF.

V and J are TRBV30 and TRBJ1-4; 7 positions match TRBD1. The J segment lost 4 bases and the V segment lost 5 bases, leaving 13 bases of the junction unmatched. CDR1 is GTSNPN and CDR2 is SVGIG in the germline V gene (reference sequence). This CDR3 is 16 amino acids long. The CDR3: CAWGILTGDHNEKLFF. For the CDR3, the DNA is TGTGCCTGGGGAATCCTCACAGGGGACCATAATGAAAAACTGTTTTTT.

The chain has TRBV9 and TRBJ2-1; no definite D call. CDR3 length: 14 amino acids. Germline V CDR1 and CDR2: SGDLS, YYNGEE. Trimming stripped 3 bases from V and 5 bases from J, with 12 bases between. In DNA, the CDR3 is TGTGCCAGCAGCGAGACCAGACTTAACAATGAGCAGTTCTTC. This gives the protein CASSETRLNNEQFF.

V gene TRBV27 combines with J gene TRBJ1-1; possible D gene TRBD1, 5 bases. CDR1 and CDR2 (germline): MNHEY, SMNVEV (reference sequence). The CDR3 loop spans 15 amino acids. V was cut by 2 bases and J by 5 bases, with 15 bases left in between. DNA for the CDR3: TGTGCCAGCAGTTTAATCTTTGGGGGTAGGACTGAAGCTTTCTTT. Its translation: CASSLIFGGRTEAFF.

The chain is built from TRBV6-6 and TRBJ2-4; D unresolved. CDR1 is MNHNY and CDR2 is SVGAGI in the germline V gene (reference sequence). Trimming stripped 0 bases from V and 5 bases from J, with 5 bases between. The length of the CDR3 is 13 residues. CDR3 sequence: CASSYSGENIQYF. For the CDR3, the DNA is TGTGCCAGCAGTTACTCTGGGGAAAACATTCAGTACTTC.

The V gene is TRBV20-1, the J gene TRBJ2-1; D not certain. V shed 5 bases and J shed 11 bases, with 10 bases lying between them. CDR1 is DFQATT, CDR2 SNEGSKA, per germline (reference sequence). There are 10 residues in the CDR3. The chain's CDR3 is CSAVDSKQFF. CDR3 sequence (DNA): TGCAGTGCTGTGGATAGCAAGCAGTTCTTC.

CDR3: CASSQGPDAAKNIQYF. CDR3 nucleotides: TGTGCCAGCAGCCAAGGGCCGGATGCGGCCAAAAACATTCAGTACTTC. J is TRBJ2-4 and V is TRBV4-2; D not resolved. The CDR3 consists of 16 residues. V was cut by 1 base and J by 1 base, with 11 bases left in between. Germline V gene lookup returns CDR1 LGHNA and CDR2 YNFKEQ.

Written as DNA, the CDR3 is TGTGCCAGTGGACAGGCTGGGTACACTGAAGCTTTCTTT. Amino acid sequence: CASGQAGYTEAFF. The rearrangement uses TRBV19 and TRBJ1-1; 7 positions match TRBD1. Germline V lookup: CDR1 LNHDA, CDR2 SQIVND (reference sequence). CDR3 size: 13 residues. Losses at the gene ends were 8 bases for V and 3 bases for J; bases not matched to a gene: 6.

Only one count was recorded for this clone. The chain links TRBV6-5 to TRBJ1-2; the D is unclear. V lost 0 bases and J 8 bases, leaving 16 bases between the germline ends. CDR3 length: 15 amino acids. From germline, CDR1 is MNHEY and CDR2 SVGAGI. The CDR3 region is CASSYSVSGVGGYTF. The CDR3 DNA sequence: TGTGCCAGCAGTTACTCAGTCAGTGGGGTTGGGGGCTACACCTTC.

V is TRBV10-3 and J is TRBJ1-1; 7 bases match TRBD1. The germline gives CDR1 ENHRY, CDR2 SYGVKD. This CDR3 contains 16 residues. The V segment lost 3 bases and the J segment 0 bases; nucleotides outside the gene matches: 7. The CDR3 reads CAISDVTGLMNTEAFF. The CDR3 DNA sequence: TGTGCCATCAGTGACGTGACAGGGCTCATGAACACTGAAGCTTTCTTT.

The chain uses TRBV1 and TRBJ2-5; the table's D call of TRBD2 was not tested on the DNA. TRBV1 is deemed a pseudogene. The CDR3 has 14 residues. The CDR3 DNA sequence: TGCACCGGAAAGCGGGAGGCTTCAGCGGAGACCCAGTACTTC. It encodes CTGKREASAETQYF.

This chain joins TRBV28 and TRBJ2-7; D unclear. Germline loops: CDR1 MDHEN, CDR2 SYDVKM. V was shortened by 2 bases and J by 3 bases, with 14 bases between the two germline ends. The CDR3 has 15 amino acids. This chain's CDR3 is CASSLGPDLYYEQYF. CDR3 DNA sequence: TGTGCCAGCAGTTTAGGGCCAGACCTCTACTACGAGCAGTACTTC.

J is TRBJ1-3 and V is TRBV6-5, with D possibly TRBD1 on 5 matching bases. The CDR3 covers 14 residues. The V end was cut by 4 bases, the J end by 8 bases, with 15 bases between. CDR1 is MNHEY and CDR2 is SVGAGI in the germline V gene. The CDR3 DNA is TGTGCCAGCAGTTCACCGGGACGTCGATACACCATATATTTT. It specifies CASSSPGRRYTIYF.

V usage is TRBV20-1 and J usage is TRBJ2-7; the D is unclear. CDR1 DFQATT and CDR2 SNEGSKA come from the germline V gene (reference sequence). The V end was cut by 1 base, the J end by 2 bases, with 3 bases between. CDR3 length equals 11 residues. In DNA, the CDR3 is TGCAGTGCTAGAGCGGCCTACGAGCAGTACTTC. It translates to CSARAAYEQYF.

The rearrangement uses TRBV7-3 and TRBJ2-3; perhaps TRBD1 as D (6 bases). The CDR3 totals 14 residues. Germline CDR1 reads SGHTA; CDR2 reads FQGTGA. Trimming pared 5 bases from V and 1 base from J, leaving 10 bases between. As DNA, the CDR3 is TGTGCCAGCAGCATCCAGGGGCGCACAGATACGCAGTATTTT. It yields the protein CASSIQGRTDTQYF.

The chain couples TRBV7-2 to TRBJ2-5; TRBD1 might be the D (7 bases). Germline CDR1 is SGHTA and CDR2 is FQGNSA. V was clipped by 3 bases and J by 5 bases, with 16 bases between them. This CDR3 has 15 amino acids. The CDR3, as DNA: TGTGCCAGCAGCTTTCAGGGGGGCTTCGTTGAGACCCAGTACTTC. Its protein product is CASSFQGGFVETQYF.